This entry is about one TCR beta chain. This sample is part of a study of blood T cell repertoires in COVID-19. Across the whole study: The United States, Italy and Spain supplied acute and convalescent COVID-19 samples.

How the authors handled the data: Amplification from reference gene primers served as the basis for estimated nucleated cell counts. Profiling relied on immunoSEQ multiplex PCR, and the TCRdb table lists in-frame clones only, not all of them. Clonal size and the V and J genes are those of that table, whereas D and trimming came from the DNA. The sample carries 250,000 to 350,000 clones, 70% to 90% recorded once. V was shortened by 1 base and J by 3 bases, with 10 bases between the two germline ends. This CDR3 contains 15 residues. CDR1 SGHAT and CDR2 FQNNGV come from the germline V gene. Sequencing input: PBMCs or T cells enriched from blood (not recorded which). The genes are TRBV11-2 and TRBJ1-5; the D is unclear. The TCR sequence derives from a woman aged 25-40 years who had recovered from COVID-19. The CDR3 coding sequence is TGTGCCAGCAGCTTAGGGGGAGGTCACAATCAGCCCCAGCATTTT. It yields the protein CASSLGGGHNQPQHF. The full variable domain, rest sourced from reference TRBV11-2 and TRBJ1-5, is EAGVAQSPRYKIIEKRQSVAFWCNPISGHATLYWYQQILGQGPKLLIQFQNNGVVDDSQLPKDRFSAERLKGVDSTLKIQPAKLEDSAVYLCASSLGGGHNQPQHFGDGTRLSIL.